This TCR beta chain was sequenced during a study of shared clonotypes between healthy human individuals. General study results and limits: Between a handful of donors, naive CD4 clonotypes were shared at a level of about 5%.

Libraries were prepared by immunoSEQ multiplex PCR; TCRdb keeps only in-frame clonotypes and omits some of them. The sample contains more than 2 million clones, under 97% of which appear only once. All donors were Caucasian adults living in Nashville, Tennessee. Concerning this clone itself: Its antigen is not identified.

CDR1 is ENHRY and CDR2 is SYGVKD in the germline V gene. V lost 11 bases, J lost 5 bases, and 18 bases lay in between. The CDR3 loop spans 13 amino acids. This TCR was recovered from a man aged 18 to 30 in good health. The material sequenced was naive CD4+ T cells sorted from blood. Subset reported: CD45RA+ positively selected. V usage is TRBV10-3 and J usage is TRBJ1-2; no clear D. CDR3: CASSGGIGYGYTF. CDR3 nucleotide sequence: TGTGCCTCGTCGGGAGGGATAGGTTATGGCTACACCTTC.